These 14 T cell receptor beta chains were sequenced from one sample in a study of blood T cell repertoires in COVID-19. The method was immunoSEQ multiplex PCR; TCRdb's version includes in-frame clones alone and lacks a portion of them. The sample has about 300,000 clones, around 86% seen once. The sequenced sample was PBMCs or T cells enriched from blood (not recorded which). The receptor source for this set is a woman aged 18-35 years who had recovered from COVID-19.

CDR3 nucleotides: TGTGCCAGCAACCCAACGGGGGGTGGCTCCTACAATGAGCAGTTCTTC. It encodes CASNPTGGGSYNEQFF. The J gene is TRBJ2-1, the V gene TRBV5-4, with 7 bases identical to TRBD2. J lost 0 bases, V lost 6 bases, and 9 bases had no gene match. Germline-derived CDR1 and CDR2 are SGHNT and YYREEE (reference sequence). CDR3 length equals 16 residues.

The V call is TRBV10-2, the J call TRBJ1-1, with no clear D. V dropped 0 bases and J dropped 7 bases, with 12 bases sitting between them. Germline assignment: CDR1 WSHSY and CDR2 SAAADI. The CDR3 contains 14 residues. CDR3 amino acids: CASSESVVSFEAFF. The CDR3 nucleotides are TGCGCCAGCAGTGAGTCGGTAGTTTCCTTTGAAGCTTTCTTT.

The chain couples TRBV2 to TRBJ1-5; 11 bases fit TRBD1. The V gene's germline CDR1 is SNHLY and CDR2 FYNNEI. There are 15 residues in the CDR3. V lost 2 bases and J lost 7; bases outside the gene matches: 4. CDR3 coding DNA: TGTGCCAGCAGTGAATGGACAGGGGGCAGCCAGCCCCAGCATTTT. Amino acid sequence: CASSEWTGGSQPQHF.

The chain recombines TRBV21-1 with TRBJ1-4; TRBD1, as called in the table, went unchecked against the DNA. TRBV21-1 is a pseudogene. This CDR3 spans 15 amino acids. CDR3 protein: CASSKALLQGEKLFF. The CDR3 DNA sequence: TGTGCCAGCAGCAAAGCGCTTTTACAGGGTGAAAAACTGTTTTTT.

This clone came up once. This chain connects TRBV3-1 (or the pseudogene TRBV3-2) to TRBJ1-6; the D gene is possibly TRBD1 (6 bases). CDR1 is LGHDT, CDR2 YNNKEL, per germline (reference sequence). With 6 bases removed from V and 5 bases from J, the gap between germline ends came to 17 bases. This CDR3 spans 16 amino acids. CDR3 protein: CASSPIPGHNNSPLHF. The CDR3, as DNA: TGTGCCAGCAGTCCGATCCCGGGACACAATAATTCACCCCTCCACTTT.

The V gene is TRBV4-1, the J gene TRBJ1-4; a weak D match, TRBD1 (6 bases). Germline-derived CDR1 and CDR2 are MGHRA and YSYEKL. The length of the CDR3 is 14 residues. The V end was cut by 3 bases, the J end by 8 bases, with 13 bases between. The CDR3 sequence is CASSQYTQGEKLFF. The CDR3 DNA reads TGCGCCAGCAGCCAGTATACCCAGGGGGAAAAACTGTTTTTT.

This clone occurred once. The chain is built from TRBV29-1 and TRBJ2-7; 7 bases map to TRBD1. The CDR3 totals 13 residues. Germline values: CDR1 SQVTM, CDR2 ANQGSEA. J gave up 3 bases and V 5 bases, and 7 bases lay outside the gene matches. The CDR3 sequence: CSVPGQWNYEQYF. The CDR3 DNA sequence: TGCAGCGTTCCGGGACAGTGGAACTACGAGCAGTACTTC.

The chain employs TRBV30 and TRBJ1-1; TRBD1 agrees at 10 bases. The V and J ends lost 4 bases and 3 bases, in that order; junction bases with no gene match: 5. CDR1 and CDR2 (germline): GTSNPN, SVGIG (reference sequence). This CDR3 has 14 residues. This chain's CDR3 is CAWNPGTGDTEAFF. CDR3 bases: TGTGCCTGGAATCCCGGGACAGGGGACACTGAAGCTTTCTTT. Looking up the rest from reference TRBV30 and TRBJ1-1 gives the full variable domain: SQTIHQWPATLVQPVGSPLSLECTVEGTSNPNLYWYRQAAGRGLQLLFYSVGIGQISSEVPQNLSASRPQDRQFILSSKKLLLSDSGFYLCAWNPGTGDTEAFFGQGTRLTVV.

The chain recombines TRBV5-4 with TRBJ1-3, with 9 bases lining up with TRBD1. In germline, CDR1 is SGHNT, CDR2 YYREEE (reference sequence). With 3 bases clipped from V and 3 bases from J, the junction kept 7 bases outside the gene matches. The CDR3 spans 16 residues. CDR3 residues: CASSSPGQGGGNTIYF. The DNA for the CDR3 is TGTGCCAGCAGCTCGCCGGGACAGGGAGGTGGAAACACCATATATTTT.

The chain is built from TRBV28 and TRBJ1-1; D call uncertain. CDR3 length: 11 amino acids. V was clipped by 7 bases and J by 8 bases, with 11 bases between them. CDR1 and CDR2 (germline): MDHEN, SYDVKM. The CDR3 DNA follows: TGTGCCAGCAAGCGGAACAGAGAAGCTTTCTTT. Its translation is CASKRNREAFF.

The CDR3 DNA is TGTGCCAGCAGCTCGACAGGGTCGAGGGCTGAAGCTTTCTTT. The encoded protein is CASSSTGSRAEAFF. This chain uses TRBV2 with TRBJ1-1; TRBD1 matches 7 bases. Germline V gene data show CDR1 as SNHLY and CDR2 as FYNNEI. With 6 bases clipped from V and 6 bases from J, the junction kept 10 bases outside the gene matches. This CDR3 has 14 amino acids.

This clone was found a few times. This CDR3 is CASMQGAGTGELFF. Here the CDR3 DNA reads TGTGCCAGCATGCAGGGGGCCGGGACCGGGGAGCTGTTTTTT. The chain has TRBV6-5 and TRBJ2-2, with 8 bases aligning to TRBD1. After removal of 7 bases from V and 5 bases from J, the junction contained 6 bases not matched to a gene. CDR1 is MNHEY and CDR2 is SVGAGI in the germline V gene. The length of the CDR3 is 14 residues.

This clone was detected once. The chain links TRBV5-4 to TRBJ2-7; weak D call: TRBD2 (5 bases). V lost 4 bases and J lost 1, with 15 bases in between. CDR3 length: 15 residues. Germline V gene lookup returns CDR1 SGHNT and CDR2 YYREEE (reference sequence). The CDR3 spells CASSPWTSSSYEQYF. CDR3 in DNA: TGTGCCAGCAGCCCCTGGACTTCAAGTTCCTACGAGCAGTACTTC.

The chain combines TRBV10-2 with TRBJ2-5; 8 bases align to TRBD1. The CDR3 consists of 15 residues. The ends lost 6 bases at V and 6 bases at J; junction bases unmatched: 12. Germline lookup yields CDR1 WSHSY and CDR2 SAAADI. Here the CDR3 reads CASRGQGPAGKTQYF. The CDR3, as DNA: TGCGCCAGCAGAGGACAGGGACCGGCGGGAAAGACCCAGTACTTC.